This T cell receptor (beta chain) appears in the sequencing data of a study of blood T cell repertoires in COVID-19. Ages ranged from roughly 18 to 100 years, with residence in 20 to 30 US areas. Recovery meant two consecutive negative NP/OP PCR tests, professional clearance, or resolved symptoms. The CDR3 is made up of 18 amino acids. The V gene's germline CDR1 is SEHNR and CDR2 FQNEAQ (reference sequence). V lost 5 bases, J lost 1 base, and 23 bases lay in between. As processed by the authors: Estimation of nucleated cell counts relied on the amplification of reference gene primers. Repertoires were generated with immunoSEQ multiplex PCR, while TCRdb's copy carries only in-frame clones and drops some. Clone size and the V and J calls come from that table; the DNA yielded D and trimming. The sample holds a few hundred thousand clones; about 90% are singletons and the top ten take approximately 3%.

The clonotype was recovered from a woman in her twenties or thirties who had recovered from COVID-19. Sequencing used PBMCs or T cells enriched from blood (not recorded which). This chain connects TRBV7-9 to TRBJ1-2; D may be TRBD1 (6 bases). The CDR3 is CASSHNSGQGPINYGYTF. In nucleotides, the CDR3 is TGTGCCAGCAGCCATAATTCAGGCCAGGGGCCAATTAACTATGGCTACACCTTC.